Listed below are T cell receptor beta chains from one sample, sequenced in a study of blood T cell repertoires in COVID-19. TCRdb's table, derived via immunoSEQ multiplex PCR, lists solely in-frame clones and lacks some. The data show 140,000 to 150,000 clones, 80% to 90% seen once. The source material was peripheral blood. Receptors originate from a woman aged 45-65 years with active or convalescent COVID-19. Each CDR3 is given with its conserved first and last residue. A D gene is named only where the DNA matches it firmly. The size entry is marked missing in some rows and otherwise reads once, few, many or a size class.

>-|TRBV5-6|TRBJ1-2|TRBD1
CASSSNLQGIGGYTF
TGTGCCAGCAGCTCGAACTTACAGGGGATTGGTGGCTACACCTTC
>-|TRBV2|TRBJ2-2|TRBD2
CASSDPGLALTGELFF
TGTGCCAGCAGTGACCCGGGACTAGCGCTCACCGGGGAGCTGTTTTTT
>-|TRBV2|TRBJ1-1|-
CASTRQTNTEAFF
TGTGCCAGCACTCGACAGACCAACACTGAAGCTTTCTTT
>-|TRBV30|TRBJ1-1|-
CAWSVIRGTEAFF
TGTGCCTGGAGTGTAATTAGGGGCACTGAAGCTTTCTTT
>-|TRBV3-1/TRBV3-2|TRBJ1-1|TRBD1
CASSPDRDATEAFF
TGTGCCAGCAGCCCGGACAGGGATGCCACTGAAGCTTTCTTT
>-|TRBV2|TRBJ1-1|TRBD1
CASQTGSNTEAFF
TGTGCCAGCCAGACAGGGTCAAACACTGAAGCTTTCTTT
>-|TRBV15|TRBJ1-1|-
CATSRGTFMNTEAFF
TGTGCCACCAGCAGAGGGACTTTCATGAACACTGAAGCTTTCTTT
>-|TRBV6-5|TRBJ2-5|TRBD1
CASRIYAGGRETQYF
TGTGCCAGCAGGATTTACGCAGGGGGCAGGGAGACCCAGTACTTC
>-|TRBV6-6|TRBJ1-1|-
CASNYDWNTEAFF
TGTGCCAGCAACTACGACTGGAACACTGAAGCTTTCTTT
>-|TRBV30|TRBJ2-5|TRBD2
CAWSLSGGYQETQYF
TGTGCCTGGAGTCTTAGCGGGGGGTATCAAGAGACCCAGTACTTC
>-|TRBV11-2|TRBJ2-2|-
CASSLGPAVELFF
TGTGCCAGCAGCTTGGGTCCAGCGGTGGAGCTGTTTTTT
>-|TRBV5-6|TRBJ1-6|TRBD1
CASSLPGTGNSPLHF
TGTGCCAGCAGCTTGCCCGGGACAGGGAATTCACCCCTCCACTTT
>-|TRBV7-2|TRBJ2-1|TRBD1
CASSSGTGGLNEQFF
TGTGCCAGCAGCTCCGGGACAGGGGGTCTGAATGAGCAGTTCTTC
>-|TRBV6-6|TRBJ1-6|TRBD1
CASRRGQDNSPLHF
TGTGCCAGCAGACGCGGACAGGATAATTCACCCCTCCACTTT
>-|TRBV5-1|TRBJ1-4|-
CASSPHGVQVEKLFF
TGCGCCAGCAGCCCTCACGGGGTTCAGGTGGAAAAACTGTTTTTT
>-|TRBV24-1|TRBJ1-2|-
CATSDLKGVGYTF
TGTGCCACCAGTGATTTGAAGGGGGTTGGCTACACCTTC
>-|TRBV2|TRBJ2-3|TRBD1
CASSRDRGTDTQYF
TGTGCCAGCAGCCGGGACAGGGGCACAGATACGCAGTATTTT
>-|TRBV28|TRBJ2-5|-
CASSSRGETQYF
TGTGCCAGCAGTTCAAGGGGAGAGACCCAGTACTTC
>-|TRBV27|TRBJ2-6|-
CASSYALGEPGANVLTF
TGTGCCAGCAGTTATGCCCTTGGAGAACCTGGGGCCAACGTCCTGACTTTC
>-|TRBV29-1|TRBJ2-7|TRBD2
CSVHTGGEQYF
TGCAGCGTCCACACGGGGGGGGAGCAGTACTTC
>-|TRBV7-2|TRBJ2-1|TRBD2
CASSILGLAGYNEQFF
TGTGCCAGCAGCATACTGGGACTAGCAGGCTACAATGAGCAGTTCTTC
>-|TRBV5-6|TRBJ2-5|TRBD2
CASSLLRSGVGAETQYF
TGTGCCAGCAGCTTGTTACGAAGCGGGGTTGGAGCTGAGACCCAGTACTTC
>-|TRBV19|TRBJ1-1|-
CASSPWGRRNTEAFF
TGTGCCAGTAGCCCCTGGGGGCGGCGGAACACTGAAGCTTTCTTT
>-|TRBV5-1|TRBJ2-7|TRBD1
CASSSLPRDRALGQYF
TGCGCCAGCAGCTCCCTTCCCCGGGACAGGGCTCTCGGGCAGTACTTC
>-|TRBV4-3|TRBJ2-1|-
CASSQDERAPSWFF
TGCGCCAGCAGCCAGGATGAGAGGGCCCCATCTTGGTTCTTC
>-|TRBV30|TRBJ1-6|-
CAFGRESGAGSPLHF
TGTGCCTTCGGACGGGAATCAGGGGCAGGTTCACCCCTCCACTTT
>-|TRBV4-1|TRBJ2-5|TRBD2
CASSQVPGLAGQETQYF
TGCGCCAGCAGCCAAGTCCCGGGACTAGCTGGGCAAGAGACCCAGTACTTC
>once|TRBV6-6|TRBJ1-1|TRBD1
CASSPVIRDRGTEAFF
TGTGCCAGCAGCCCCGTAATCCGGGACAGGGGTACTGAAGCTTTCTTT
>few|TRBV7-8|TRBJ1-5|-
CASSFDGGGNQPQHF
TGTGCCAGCAGCTTTGACGGGGGTGGCAATCAGCCCCAGCATTTT
>-|TRBV6-5|TRBJ2-2|-
CASRAGTNTGELFF
TGTGCCAGCAGAGCGGGTACCAACACCGGGGAGCTGTTTTTT
>-|TRBV2|TRBJ2-3|-
CASYNPETDTQYF
TGTGCCAGCTATAACCCTGAGACAGATACGCAGTATTTT
>-|TRBV3-1/TRBV3-2|TRBJ2-1|-
CASSLRTGGQFF
TGTGCCAGCAGCCTAAGGACCGGAGGGCAGTTCTTC
>-|TRBV6-5|TRBJ2-3|TRBD2
CASSMTSGRVDTQYF
TGTGCCAGCAGTATGACTAGCGGGAGGGTAGATACGCAGTATTTT
>few|TRBV9|TRBJ2-2|-
CASSVDLLAEDNWSGELFF
TGTGCCAGCAGCGTAGACCTATTAGCGGAGGATAATTGGTCGGGGGAGCTGTTTTTT
>-|TRBV7-3|TRBJ2-1|TRBD2
CASSLNPGGSGRAHEQFF
TGTGCCAGCAGCTTAAACCCCGGGGGTAGCGGGAGGGCGCATGAGCAGTTCTTC
>-|TRBV6-2/TRBV6-3|TRBJ1-1|TRBD1
CASSLEGARTEAFF
TGTGCCAGCAGTTTGGAGGGGGCCCGAACTGAAGCTTTCTTT
>-|TRBV6-1|TRBJ1-5|-
CASSYRGDTQPQHF
TGTGCCAGCAGTTATCGGGGAGACACTCAGCCCCAGCATTTT
>-|TRBV4-1|TRBJ2-3|TRBD2
CASSQSGLAGSTDTQYF
TGCGCCAGCAGCCAGTCGGGACTAGCGGGTAGCACAGATACGCAGTATTTT
>-|TRBV6-5|TRBJ1-1|TRBD1
CASSYGTGSMNTEAFF
TGTGCCAGCAGTTACGGGACAGGTTCCATGAACACTGAAGCTTTCTTT
>-|TRBV18|TRBJ2-1|-
CASSPSTTYNEQFF
TGTGCCAGCTCACCATCGACGACTTACAATGAGCAGTTCTTC
>-|TRBV19|TRBJ1-2|TRBD1
CAVRTGANYGYTF
TGTGCCGTACGGACAGGGGCAAACTATGGCTACACCTTC
>-|TRBV3-1/TRBV3-2|TRBJ2-2|TRBD1
CASSPSSGQGARTGELFF
TGTGCCAGCAGCCCCTCTTCGGGACAGGGGGCGCGGACCGGGGAGCTGTTTTTT
>-|TRBV30|TRBJ2-6|-
CAWSVQGGAGANVLTF
TGTGCCTGGAGTGTACAGGGAGGGGCTGGGGCCAACGTCCTGACTTTC
>-|TRBV27|TRBJ2-4|TRBD2
CASRGAGAYSNIQYF
TGTGCCAGCAGAGGAGCGGGGGCCTATTCAAACATTCAGTACTTC
>medium-sized|TRBV27|TRBJ2-5|-
CASSLSAGVLETQYF
TGTGCCAGCAGTTTATCCGCAGGGGTCTTGGAGACCCAGTACTTC
>-|TRBV7-7|TRBJ2-1|-
CASSPRDSAHEQFF
TGTGCTAGCAGCCCCCGGGACTCGGCCCATGAGCAGTTCTTC
>-|TRBV14|TRBJ1-1|-
CASSQGVNTEAFF
TGTGCCAGCAGCCAGGGCGTGAACACTGAAGCTTTCTTT
>-|TRBV15|TRBJ1-1|-
CATSRGRGGPYTEAFF
TGTGCCACCAGCAGGGGGAGGGGCGGCCCTTACACTGAAGCTTTCTTT
>-|TRBV5-6|TRBJ1-3|TRBD1
CASSGAGTGLSGNTIYF
TGTGCCAGCAGCGGGGCCGGGACAGGCTTATCTGGAAACACCATATATTTT